A single sample gave rise to the 10 T cell receptor beta chains below, sequenced in a study of shared clonotypes between healthy human individuals. Clones were read by immunoSEQ multiplex PCR, and TCRdb kept only the in-frame ones, dropping some. The profile shows around 2,000,000 clones, approximately 95% of them singletons. CD8 cells classed as naive were CD45RO-negative and positively selected for CCR7, excluding terminally differentiated effector memory CD45RA+ cells. Sequenced sample: naive CD8+ T cells sorted from blood. Receptors originate from a man aged 18 to 30 in good health.

Concerning this clone itself: Within the sample, other DNA sequences also encode this same CDR3. This chain connects TRBV27 to TRBJ2-7; tentatively, D is TRBD1 or TRBD2 (6 bases each). The germline V gene has CDR1 MNHEY and CDR2 SMNVEV (reference sequence). The CDR3 has 14 amino acids. Trimming shortened V by 3 bases and J by 7 bases, and 16 bases separated the two germline ends. The CDR3 here is CASSFSGGPGEQYF. CDR3 sequence (DNA): TGTGCCAGCAGTTTCTCTGGGGGGCCTGGGGAGCAGTACTTC.

The gene calls are TRBV9 and TRBJ1-2; D is unresolved. V lost 5 bases to trimming and J lost 1 base, with 9 bases between them. The CDR3 is 13 amino acids. Germline V gene data show CDR1 as SGDLS and CDR2 as YYNGEE. The CDR3 here is CASRGLNNYGYTF. The CDR3 nucleotides are TGTGCCAGCAGGGGTCTGAATAACTATGGCTACACCTTC.

The chain is built from TRBV9 and TRBJ2-7; TRBD1 might be the D (5 bases). This CDR3 comprises 13 residues. In germline, CDR1 is SGDLS, CDR2 YYNGEE. The V end was cut by 0 bases, the J end by 5 bases, with 9 bases between. The CDR3, as DNA: TGTGCCAGCAGCGTAGGTGCAGGGCACGAGCAGTACTTC. It translates to CASSVGAGHEQYF.

The rearrangement uses TRBV29-1 and TRBJ2-2, with TRBD1 identical over 10 bases. The CDR3 is 13 amino acids. Germline CDR1 SQVTM, CDR2 ANQGSEA. V dropped 7 bases and J dropped 6; count of bases not matched to a gene: 5. The CDR3 sequence: CSAGTGVSGELFF. Here the CDR3 DNA reads TGCAGCGCCGGGACAGGGGTCTCCGGGGAGCTGTTTTTT.

The rearrangement uses TRBV9 and TRBJ2-7; 8 bases fit TRBD2. Looked up from germline, CDR1 is SGDLS and CDR2 is YYNGEE. J was trimmed by 4 bases and V by 0 bases; bases with no gene match: 6. CDR3 length: 15 amino acids. CDR3 sequence reads: CASSVATSGGYEQYF. The CDR3 DNA follows: TGTGCCAGCAGCGTAGCAACTAGCGGAGGGTACGAGCAGTACTTC.

The chain couples TRBV7-3 to TRBJ2-1, with no clear D. The CDR3 covers 13 residues. Germline V gene data show CDR1 as SGHTA and CDR2 as FQGTGA. V was cut by 5 bases and J by 0 bases, with 5 bases left in between. CDR3 sequence reads: CASSPSSYNEQFF. The CDR3 DNA is TGTGCCAGCAGCCCCAGCTCCTACAATGAGCAGTTCTTC.

The rearrangement links TRBV28 to TRBJ2-5, with TRBD1 matching 7 bases. J was trimmed by 2 bases and V by 5 bases; bases with no gene match: 2. The CDR3 extends over 13 amino acids. Germline-derived CDR1 and CDR2 are MDHEN and SYDVKM. This CDR3 reads CASSATGQETQYF. The CDR3 DNA reads TGTGCCAGCAGTGCGACAGGGCAAGAGACCCAGTACTTC.

This rearrangement joins TRBV9 to TRBJ2-1, with no clear D. The CDR3 length is 14 residues. The germline V and J ends were trimmed by 6 bases and 5 bases, with 15 bases remaining between them. Looked up from germline, CDR1 is SGDLS and CDR2 is YYNGEE. Written as DNA, the CDR3 is TGTGCCAGCACCCCCTTCGAGTCGGACAATGAGCAGTTCTTC. Its translation: CASTPFESDNEQFF.

V gene TRBV25-1 combines with J gene TRBJ2-5, with D unclear. The V and J ends lost 6 bases and 2 bases respectively, with 13 bases between them. The CDR3 loop spans 14 amino acids. Per germline, CDR1 MGHDK and CDR2 SYGVNS. The CDR3 here is CASSLTEVQETQYF. CDR3 sequence (DNA): TGTGCCAGCAGCCTGACGGAAGTACAAGAGACCCAGTACTTC.

This chain uses TRBV27 with TRBJ1-2, with D unresolved. The germline gives CDR1 MNHEY, CDR2 SMNVEV (reference sequence). The V end lost 2 bases, the J end lost 8 bases, and 18 bases lay between the germline ends. This CDR3 spans 15 amino acids. CDR3 sequence reads: CASSLGNEGPGGYTF. CDR3 DNA: TGTGCCAGCAGTTTAGGGAACGAGGGTCCGGGAGGCTACACCTTC.